The present T cell receptor beta chain was sequenced within a study of blood T cell repertoires in COVID-19. Study details: The United States, Italy and Spain provided the acute and convalescent COVID-19 samples. Sources were T cells, B-cell-depleted T cells, or PBMCs; the material itself was cDNA or gDNA.

Methods used by the authors: Counts of nucleated cells, estimated from reference gene primer amplification, were obtained. The data were produced by immunoSEQ multiplex PCR, yet TCRdb's version contains in-frame clones alone and is incomplete. V and J calls and clone size are those listed in that table; D and trimming were worked out from the DNA. The data show under 300,000 clones, around 90% seen once. This clone was detected once. The CDR3 consists of 10 residues. The germline V gene encodes CDR1 SNHLY and CDR2 FYNNEI. Trimming left V 7 bases short and J 5 bases short, with 5 bases between. Sequencing was performed on peripheral blood. The TCR originated in a woman in her thirties or forties with acute or convalescent COVID-19. The chain couples TRBV2 to TRBJ2-5; D remains unclear. The DNA for the CDR3 is TGTGCCAGCACCAGGGAGACCCAGTACTTC. Its protein is CASTRETQYF.